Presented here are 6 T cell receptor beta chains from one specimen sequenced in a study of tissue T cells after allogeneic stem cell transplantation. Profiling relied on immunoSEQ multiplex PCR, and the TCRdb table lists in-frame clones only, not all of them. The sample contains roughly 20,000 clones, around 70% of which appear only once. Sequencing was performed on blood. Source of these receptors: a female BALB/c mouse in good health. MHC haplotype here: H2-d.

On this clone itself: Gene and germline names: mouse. The DNA read from the CDR3 is TGTGCTAGCAGTTTATTACAATATGAACAGTAC. It codes for CASSLLQYEQY. The full CDR3 is CASSLLQYEQYF. The chain carries TRBV29 and TRBJ2-7; D not certain. Coverage ceases 1 residue before the CDR3 finishes, and the germline J gene fills in the end. V lost 1 base and J lost 4, with 5 bases in between. The CDR3 consists of 12 residues. Germline CDR1 is MSHET and CDR2 is SYDVDS.

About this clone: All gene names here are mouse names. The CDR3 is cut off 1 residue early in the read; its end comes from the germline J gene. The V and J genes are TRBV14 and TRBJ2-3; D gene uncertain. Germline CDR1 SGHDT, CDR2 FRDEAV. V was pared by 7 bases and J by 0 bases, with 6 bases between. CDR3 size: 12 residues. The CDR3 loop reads CASGQSAETLYF. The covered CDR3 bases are TGTGCCAGCGGGCAGAGTGCAGAAACGCTGTAT.

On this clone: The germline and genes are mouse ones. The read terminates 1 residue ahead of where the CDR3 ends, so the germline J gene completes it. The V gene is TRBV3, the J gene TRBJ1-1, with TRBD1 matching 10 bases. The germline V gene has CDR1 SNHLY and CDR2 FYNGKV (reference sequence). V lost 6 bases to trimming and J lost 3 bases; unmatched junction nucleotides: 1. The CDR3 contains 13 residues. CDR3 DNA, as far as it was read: TGTGCCAGCAGGGGGACAGGGGACACAGAAGTCTTC. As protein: CASRGTGDTEVF. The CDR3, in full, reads CASRGTGDTEVFF.

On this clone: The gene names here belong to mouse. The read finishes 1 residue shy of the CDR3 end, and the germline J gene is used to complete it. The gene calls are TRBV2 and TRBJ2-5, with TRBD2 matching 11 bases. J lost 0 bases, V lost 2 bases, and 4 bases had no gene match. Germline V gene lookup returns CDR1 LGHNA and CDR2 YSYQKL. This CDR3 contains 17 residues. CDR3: CASSQPGLGVNQDTQYF. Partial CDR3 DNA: TGTGCCAGCAGCCAACCGGGACTGGGGGTTAACCAAGACACCCAGTAC. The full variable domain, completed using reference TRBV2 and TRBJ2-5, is DPKIIQKPKYLVAVTGSEKILICEQYLGHNAMYWYRQSAKKPLEFMFSYSYQKLMDNQTASSRFQPQSSKKNHLDLQITALKPDDSATYFCASSQPGLGVNQDTQYFGPGTRLLVL.

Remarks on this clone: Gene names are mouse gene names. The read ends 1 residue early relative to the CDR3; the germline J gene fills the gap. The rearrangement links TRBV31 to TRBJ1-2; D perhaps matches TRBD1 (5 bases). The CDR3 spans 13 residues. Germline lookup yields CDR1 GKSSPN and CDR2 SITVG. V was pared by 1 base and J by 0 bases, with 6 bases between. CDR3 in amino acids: CAWSRGANSDYTF. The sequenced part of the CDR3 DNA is TGTGCCTGGAGTCGGGGGGCAAACTCCGACTACACC.

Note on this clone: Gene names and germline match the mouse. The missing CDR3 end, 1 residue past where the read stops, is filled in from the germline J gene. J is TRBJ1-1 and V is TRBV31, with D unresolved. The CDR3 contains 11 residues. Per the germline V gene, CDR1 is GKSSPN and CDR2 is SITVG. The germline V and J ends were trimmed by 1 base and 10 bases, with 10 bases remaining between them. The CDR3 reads CAWSPDISVFF. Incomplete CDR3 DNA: TGTGCCTGGAGTCCCGACATTTCAGTCTTC. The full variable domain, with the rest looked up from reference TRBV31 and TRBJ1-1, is AQTIHQWPVAEIKAVGSPLSLGCTIKGKSSPNLYWYWQATGGTLQQLFYSITVGQVESVVQLNLSASRPKDDQFILSTEKLLLSHSGFYLCAWSPDISVFFGKGTRLTVV.